This T cell receptor beta chain was retrieved from a study of OX40 agonist ivuxolimab in advanced cancers. At the level of the study: Head and neck, renal cell, melanoma or hepatocellular carcinoma were the cancers that dose-escalation patients had.

Study conclusions and caveats: The study found that CD8+ T cells averaged more expanded clones than CD4+.

The CDR3 is 14 residues long. After removal of 6 bases from V and 1 base from J, the junction contained 4 bases not matched to a gene. The germline V gene encodes CDR1 MNHEY and CDR2 SVGAGI. This clone was recorded only once. What it binds is not known. Only in-frame clones appear in the TCRdb table, and some are missing; sequencing was by immunoSEQ multiplex PCR. The repertoire includes tens of thousands of clones, 81% of them detected once, and 0.9% to 1.1% sits in the top ten. This TCR was recovered from an adult with an advanced solid tumor such as melanoma, head and neck, liver or kidney cancer. The chain combines TRBV6-5 with TRBJ1-1; 8 bases align to TRBD1. The sequences come from CD4+ or CD8+ T cells sorted from blood, collected in a trial of the OX40 agonist ivuxolimab. DNA for the CDR3: TGTGCCAGCAGCCCCGGGACAGGGAACACTGAAGCTTTCTTT. It encodes CASSPGTGNTEAFF.